These 11 T cell receptor beta chains came from one sample sequenced in a study of T cells in Graves' hyperthyroidism and ophthalmopathy. Researchers amplified the TCR beta CDR3 regions from RNA transcripts. First-round RT-PCR of the TCR CDR3 relied on the HTBI primer set. In TCRdb, the multiplex PCR reads were re-called with MiXCR into one record per CDR3 protein. Of some 500,000 distinct CDR3 sequences in the sample, 13% to 15% were seen once. The sample consisted of blood. The receptors come from a woman under 30 with Graves' hyperthyroidism.

In the case of this clonotype: A read error is possible here, since a much larger clone lies one base away. This rearrangement joins TRBV20-1 to TRBJ2-7, with 8 bases matching TRBD2. Germline CDR1 is DFQATT and CDR2 is SNEGSKA (reference sequence). The CDR3 is 15 residues long. The CDR3 DNA reads as TGCAGTGCTAGAGATCAGCGGGGGATCTCCTACGAGCAGTCCTTC. Residues: CSARDQRGISYEQSF.

The sample holds many counts of this clonotype. The genes are TRBV11-1 and TRBJ1-2; D is ambiguous. This CDR3 comprises 15 residues. The germline V gene encodes CDR1 SGHAT and CDR2 FQDESV (reference sequence). Deletions cut 0 bases from V and 3 bases from J, with 11 bases between. The CDR3 is CASSLATGGDYGYTF. The CDR3 nucleotides read TGTGCCAGCAGCTTAGCAACCGGCGGGGACTATGGCTACACCTTC.

This clonotype has at least ten counts. V is TRBV18 and J is TRBJ2-7, with 11 bases matching TRBD2. V gave up 2 bases and J gave up 1 base; unmatched junction bases: 7. Germline V lookup: CDR1 KGHSH, CDR2 LQKENI. The CDR3 is 17 amino acids. The CDR3 DNA follows: TGTGCCAGCTCACCAATAGCGGGAGGGCCTAGTTCCTACGAGCAGTACTTC. Its translation is CASSPIAGGPSSYEQYF.

Details on this clonotype: The germline gene is not matched at one end of the junction; a read error may be the cause. CDR3 DNA sequence: TGTGCCAGCAGTCTATCGGCGGGAGCAACCTACAATGAGCAGTTCTTC. It encodes CASSLSAGATYNEQFF. The rearrangement uses TRBV27 and TRBJ2-1, with 7 bases matching TRBD2. CDR1 MNHEY and CDR2 SMNVEV come from the germline V gene (reference sequence). This CDR3 has 16 amino acids.

There are many counts of this clonotype. V gene TRBV27 combines with J gene TRBJ2-5; D unresolved. Between the trimmed V and J ends, which lost 3 bases and 3 bases, there was a span of 8 bases. The CDR3 is 13 residues long. Per the germline V gene, CDR1 is MNHEY and CDR2 is SMNVEV (reference sequence). In DNA, the CDR3 is TGTGCCAGCAGTTTCACCCGGAAAGAGACCCAGTACTTC. Amino acids: CASSFTRKETQYF.

This clonotype has ten or more counts. V usage is TRBV7-9 and J usage is TRBJ2-7; D may match TRBD1 or TRBD2 (5 bases each). Germline V gives CDR1 SEHNR, CDR2 FQNEAQ (reference sequence). This CDR3 region has 12 residues. Trimming cost V 4 bases and J 5 bases, with 9 bases left between them. CDR3: CASSSQGHEQYF. In DNA, the CDR3 is TGTGCCAGCAGCTCTCAGGGACACGAGCAGTACTTC.

This clonotype was seen more than once but under ten times. The V gene is TRBV30, the J gene TRBJ1-5; D remains unclear. The V end was cut by 3 bases, the J end by 2 bases, with 8 bases between. Germline CDR1 GTSNPN, CDR2 SVGIG (reference sequence). This CDR3 region has 13 residues. The CDR3 DNA reads TGTGCCTGGAGCCTTTTCCGCAATCAGCCCCAGCATTTT. Translating it yields CAWSLFRNQPQHF.

This clonotype showed up many times. The rearrangement joins TRBV11-2 to TRBJ2-1, with TRBD2 matching over 8 bases. The V gene's germline CDR1 is SGHAT and CDR2 FQNNGV. This CDR3 comprises 16 residues. The J segment lost 8 bases and the V segment lost 5 bases, leaving 14 bases of the junction unmatched. CDR3 nucleotides: TGTGCCAGCAGCCCTTACCCGGACTCTAGCGGGTATGAGCAGTTCTTC. Its protein is CASSPYPDSSGYEQFF.

The sample holds a few counts of this clonotype. The chain is built from TRBV3-1 and TRBJ1-2; unclear D gene. Germline assignment: CDR1 LGHDT and CDR2 YNNKEL (reference sequence). This CDR3 has 13 amino acids. V lost 0 bases and J lost 7, with 9 bases in between. CDR3 DNA: TGTGCCAGCAGCCAAGATCGGACGGGTGGCTACACCTTC. It yields the protein CASSQDRTGGYTF.

This clonotype was recorded many times. This chain uses TRBV20-1 with TRBJ2-7; D is unresolved. The CDR3 covers 13 residues. Per germline, CDR1 DFQATT and CDR2 SNEGSKA (reference sequence). The V gene lost 6 bases and the J gene lost 0 bases, with 12 bases spanning the gap. The CDR3 loop is CSARSFDSYEQYF. DNA for the CDR3: TGCAGTGCCCGGAGCTTTGACTCCTACGAGCAGTACTTC.

This clonotype appeared many times. Written as DNA, the CDR3 is TGTGCCAGTAGTACACGACAGGGCCACTCTGGAAACACCATATATTTT. Translating it yields CASSTRQGHSGNTIYF. The rearrangement uses TRBV19 and TRBJ1-3; 7 bases map to TRBD1. J gave up 0 bases and V 4 bases, and 6 bases lay outside the gene matches. The CDR3 contains 16 residues. Germline assignment: CDR1 LNHDA and CDR2 SQIVND (reference sequence).